The rows below give T cell receptor beta chains drawn from one sample of a study of T cell repertoires in cytomegalovirus infection. In TCRdb, the reads were re-called with MiXCR into one record per CDR3 protein. The table has fewer than 200,000 distinct CDR3 sequences, approximately 15% seen once. Input material: PBMCs. These receptor sequences come from a human donor in good health (CMV status not recorded). Some clones in this sample may be carry-over from other donors' samples. Each CDR3 is given without its conserved first and last residue. Part of the rows lack a size; the others show once, few, many or a class for expanded clones.

J gene | clone size | CDR3 length | V gene | CDR3 protein
TRBJ1-1 | few | 11 | TRBV7-9 | ASMGQPNTEAF
TRBJ1-4 | NA | 12 | TRBV5-1 | ASSLGTDNEKLF
TRBJ1-1 | many | 15 | TRBV7-2 | ASSLGRGKGLDTEAF
TRBJ1-6 | few | 9 | TRBV28 | ASSLNSPLH
TRBJ2-3 | many | 14 | TRBV27 | ASSFNLGGAADTQY
TRBJ1-5 | few | 15 | TRBV28 | ASSLWAGGNSNQPQH
TRBJ2-3 | many | 16 | TRBV7-3 | ASSLKPGTGSSTDTQY
TRBJ1-1 | NA | 12 | TRBV6-1 | ASSEGGRVTEAF
TRBJ2-3 | few | 14 | TRBV5-6 | ASSLGGRATTDTQY
TRBJ2-2 | few | 11 | TRBV19 | ASTPQGPGELF
TRBJ2-7 | many | 13 | TRBV7-2 | ASSSLAGGTYEQY
TRBJ2-7 | few | 12 | TRBV12-3/TRBV12-4 | ANEGTGAGWEQY
TRBJ1-1 | many | 15 | TRBV6-2/TRBV6-3 | ASSWGGTKSINTEAF
TRBJ1-5 | many | 14 | TRBV6-2/TRBV6-3 | ASSLGRDRGYQPQH
TRBJ2-3 | many | 13 | TRBV7-2 | ASSWRTGTTDTQY
TRBJ2-7 | many | 14 | TRBV7-9 | ASSLDFGQGTYEQY
TRBJ1-2 | few | 15 | TRBV5-6 | ASSLVGGDLNFDGYT
TRBJ1-1 | few | 9 | TRBV2 | ASSVPTEAF
TRBJ2-7 | NA | 10 | TRBV2 | ASRVKGSEQY
TRBJ1-6 | NA | 12 | TRBV11-2 | ASSPQTVSSPLH
TRBJ2-3 | many | 13 | TRBV11-3 | ASSPGTKSTDTQY
TRBJ1-5 | many | 12 | TRBV7-2 | ASSFTGLGQPQH